This T cell receptor (beta chain) stems from a study of CD8+ T cells in alopecia areata (dated by TCRdb to between 2018 and 2020). For context, the study as a whole: The treated patients took part in an open-label pilot trial in which moderate-to-severe alopecia areata was treated with oral tofacitinib at 5 to 10 mg twice daily. Tofacitinib was given for 6 to 18 months, followed by 6 months of follow-up off drug to assess delayed response and recurrence. RNA was obtained with the PAXgene miRNA kit for fixed scalp, the miRNeasy kit for PBMCs, and the RNeasy kit for mouse skin. Biopsies were taken from tofacitinib-treated patients at baseline and again at 4 and 24 weeks into treatment, and several of those patients also had a later scalp biopsy. Human TCRbeta sequencing covered scalp tissue and sorted CD4+ and CD8+ peripheral blood T cells from patchy and totalis/universalis alopecia areata patients and healthy controls. Scalp clonality was compared across normal scalp (n=4), patchy alopecia areata scalp (n=8), and alopecia totalis/universalis scalp (n=8). TCRbeta CDR3 regions were amplified by immunoSEQ multiplex PCR with 35 Vbeta forward and 13 Jbeta reverse primers. High-throughput TCRbeta sequencing was used to examine T cell clonal expansion in alopecia areata in both the C3H/HeJ mouse model and human patients.

Libraries came from the immunoSEQ multiplex PCR assay. For TCR sequencing, RNA was extracted from every sample and reverse transcribed into cDNA to serve as template. First-strand cDNA was synthesized with SuperScript III using a 2:1 mix of oligo-dT and random hexamers. A synthetic immune receptor repertoire was used to gauge amplification bias, and whatever bias remained was removed computationally. The authors processed their data as follows. After raw reads were preprocessed to remove errors, the CDR3 was defined following IMGT conventions as running from the conserved cysteine to phenylalanine. To get clonality, Shannon entropy was normalized by log2 of the number of productive unique TCRs and the result was subtracted from 1. Scalp TCRbeta sequences were cross-referenced with sorted blood CD4 and CD8 repertoires so that the CD4 or CD8 identity of scalp clones could be inferred. In TCRdb, the immuneACCESS table is reduced to in-frame sequences with V and J assigned. These tables do not hold every clone; where another copy was compared, an unresolved V gene accounts for under half, and the others remain unexplained. That table furnishes V, J and clone size, whereas the DNA furnished D and trimming. This sample comprises approximately 150,000 clones, roughly 50% of them detected only once. The ten largest account for 6% to 7% of the sample.

From alopecia areata patients, peripheral blood was collected along with lesional scalp punch biopsies. PBMCs were isolated by density centrifugation and stained for CD3, CD4 and CD8, after which CD4+ and CD8+ T cells were sorted on a FACSAria. What the authors observed across the whole study: Shared TCR sequences between patients were less evident than in mice, which may be partly attributable to HLA diversity in the patient population. Unlike mouse skin, which is dominated by gammadelta T cells, normal human skin has resident alphabeta T cells that are also sequenced, and this complicates analysis of the scalp TCR repertoire. Compared with normal scalp, lesional scalp, particularly in alopecia totalis/universalis, had higher clonality and more expanded CD8+ clones, which suggests antigenic drive.

Regarding this clone: What antigen it recognizes has not been identified. No per-base quality is available; no much larger clone lies one base away.

V drops 1 base and J drops 2 bases, leaving 8 bases in between. Spanning cysteine to phenylalanine, the CDR3 consists of 13 amino acids. The CDR3 DNA has 39 bases and is translated from base 1. CDR1 and CDR2 (SQVTM, ANQGSEA) derive from the germline V gene. The sample consisted of CD4+ T cells sorted from blood. This receptor was obtained from a human donor with alopecia areata. The V and J segments used are TRBV29-1 and TRBJ2-5, with the identity of the D gene unclear. The CDR3 protein is CSVEGLFQETQYF. The DNA sequence is as follows: TGCAGCGTTGAAGGCCTATTTCAAGAGACCCAGTACTTC.